These 12 T cell receptor beta chains were sequenced from one sample in a study of cytomegalovirus exposure and HLA in healthy donors. PCR was performed using 60 Vbeta and 13 Jbeta primers. Some clones are missing from TCRdb's copy, which holds only in-frame ones; the method was immunoSEQ multiplex PCR. The table shows 120,000 or so clones, with over 6.5% occurring only once. Sequenced input: PBMCs. These receptors were taken from a middle-aged woman in good health and CMV-seropositive.

This sequence joins TRBV30 and TRBJ2-5; 9 bases are a match to TRBD1. The end of the DNA is better explained by TRBJ2-7, so the J call may be wrong. The CDR3 extends over 13 amino acids. Per germline, CDR1 GTSNPN and CDR2 SVGIG (reference sequence). The CDR3 nucleotides are TGTGCCTGGACAGGACAGGGGCGGTACGAGCAGTACTTC. Its protein product is CAWTGQGRYEQYF.

The V and J genes are TRBV7-9 and TRBJ1-1, with a possible D match to TRBD1 (5 bases). Trimming removed 3 bases from V and 5 bases from J, with 10 bases in between. Germline assignment: CDR1 SEHNR and CDR2 FQNEAQ (reference sequence). This CDR3 comprises 13 residues. The CDR3 region has the DNA TGTGCCAGCAGCTTTTCAGGGAAGACTGAAGCTTTCTTT. This sequence encodes CASSFSGKTEAFF.

The CDR3 reads CASSASMNQPQHF. CDR3 in DNA: TGTGCCAGCTCAGCTAGTATGAATCAGCCCCAGCATTTT. The V and J genes are TRBV18 and TRBJ1-5; D is unclear. The V end lost 5 bases, the J end lost 4 bases, and 9 bases lay between the germline ends. The CDR3 length is 13 residues. CDR1 and CDR2 from the germline V gene are KGHSH and LQKENI.

This clone was detected only a few times. The chain uses TRBV4-1 and TRBJ2-1; 11 positions agree with TRBD1. With V trimmed by 0 bases and J by 4 bases, 5 bases remained unmatched. There are 17 residues in the CDR3. CDR1 MGHRA and CDR2 YSYEKL come from the germline V gene. Here the CDR3 reads CASSQETGTGGYNEQFF. DNA of the CDR3: TGCGCCAGCAGCCAAGAGACCGGGACAGGGGGTTACAATGAGCAGTTCTTC.

This clone has only a few counts. The J gene is TRBJ1-4, the V gene TRBV18; 7 positions match TRBD1. The CDR3 spans 16 residues. V was pared by 4 bases and J by 3 bases, with 8 bases of the junction left unmatched. Germline V gene lookup returns CDR1 KGHSH and CDR2 LQKENI. As DNA, the CDR3 is TGTGCCAGCTCACTTTCCGACAGGGTGGCTAATGAAAAACTGTTTTTT. As protein: CASSLSDRVANEKLFF.

This chain links TRBV11-2 with TRBJ2-4; D remains ambiguous. The CDR3 length is 15 residues. CDR1 SGHAT and CDR2 FQNNGV come from the germline V gene. Trimming shortened V by 4 bases and J by 6 bases, and 16 bases separated the two germline ends. In nucleotides, the CDR3 is TGTGCCAGCAGCTCTCCTCCTATGAACCTAAACATTCAGTACTTC. Residues: CASSSPPMNLNIQYF.

The rearrangement joins TRBV6-6 to TRBJ1-2; 7 bases are shared with TRBD1. V lost 5 bases, J lost 4 bases, and 10 bases stayed unmatched. CDR1 is MNHNY, CDR2 SVGAGI, per germline (reference sequence). The CDR3 spans 15 residues. The CDR3 bases are TGTGCCAGCAGTGCCATTGACAGGGCGATCTATGGCTACACCTTC. Protein product: CASSAIDRAIYGYTF.

This clone was counted a few times. J is TRBJ1-1 and V is TRBV19; a weak D match, TRBD1 (6 bases). Germline V CDR1 and CDR2: LNHDA, SQIVND (reference sequence). Between the trimmed V and J ends, which lost 7 bases and 3 bases, there was a span of 24 bases. The CDR3 spans 17 residues. The DNA for the CDR3 is TGTGCCAGTACTCAAAGATATCGGGGGGCTGAGGACACTGAAGCTTTCTTT. Its translation is CASTQRYRGAEDTEAFF.

This clone was seen only a few times. This sequence joins TRBV5-8 and TRBJ1-1; D remains ambiguous. This CDR3 region has 13 residues. V was cut by 4 bases and J by 0 bases, with 7 bases left in between. Germline loops: CDR1 SGHTS, CDR2 YDEGEE. This CDR3 is CASSQEMNTEAFF. The CDR3 DNA is TGTGCCAGCAGCCAGGAAATGAACACTGAAGCTTTCTTT.

The rearrangement links TRBV19 to TRBJ1-6; 9 positions agree with TRBD1. Per the germline V gene, CDR1 is LNHDA and CDR2 is SQIVND (reference sequence). The CDR3 is 16 residues long. The trim removed 5 bases at V and 6 bases at J, leaving 8 bases unmatched. The CDR3 region is CASSLRTGVINSPLHF. As DNA, the CDR3 is TGTGCCAGTAGTCTCAGGACAGGGGTGATTAATTCACCCCTCCACTTT. Based on the CDR3 plus reference TRBV19 and TRBJ1-6, the full variable domain is DGGITQSPKYLFRKEGQNVTLSCEQNLNHDAMYWYRQDPGQGLRLIYYSQIVNDFQKGDIAEGYSVSREKKESFPLTVTSAQKNPTAFYLCASSLRTGVINSPLHFGNGTRLTVT.

This clone was detected a few times. V is TRBV25-1 and J is TRBJ2-6; no clear D. V shed 2 bases and J shed 0 bases, with 5 bases lying between them. Per the germline V gene, CDR1 is MGHDK and CDR2 is SYGVNS. This CDR3 has 15 amino acids. This CDR3 is CASSELGSGANVLTF. The CDR3 DNA is TGTGCCAGCAGTGAACTCGGCTCTGGGGCCAACGTCCTGACTTTC.

This clone occurred a few times. The chain is built from TRBV6-4 and TRBJ1-6; 7 positions agree with TRBD1. Germline loops: CDR1 MRHNA, CDR2 SNTAGT. This CDR3 is built from 16 residues. Trimming removed 5 bases from V and 7 bases from J; junction bases left unmatched: 11. The CDR3 loop is CASSPNAGTANSPLHF. The CDR3 coding sequence is TGTGCCAGCAGTCCCAATGCCGGGACAGCAAATTCACCCCTCCACTTT.